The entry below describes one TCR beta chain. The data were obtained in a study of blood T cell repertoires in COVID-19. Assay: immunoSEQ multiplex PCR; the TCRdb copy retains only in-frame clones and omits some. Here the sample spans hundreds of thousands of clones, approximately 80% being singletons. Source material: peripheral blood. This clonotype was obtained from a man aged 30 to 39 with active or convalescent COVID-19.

CDR3 sequence reads: CAWSAGMNTEAFF. The CDR3 nucleotides read TGTGCCTGGAGCGCCGGGATGAACACTGAAGCTTTCTTT. The V and J genes are TRBV30 and TRBJ1-1; D remains unclear. V lost 3 bases and J 0 bases, leaving 8 bases between the germline ends. The CDR3 length is 13 residues. Germline loops: CDR1 GTSNPN, CDR2 SVGIG (reference sequence).